A single T cell receptor (beta chain) is shown here with its context. Its antigen remains unidentified. Brentuximab vedotin exposure varied, and every patient relapsed after autologous stem cell transplantation. Assay used: immunoSEQ multiplex PCR; TCRdb lists only in-frame clones, some missing. The sample consists of 40,000 to 45,000 clones, around 80% of them appearing once. This sample was taken from a study of PD-1 blockade in classical Hodgkin lymphoma. The CDR3 runs 15 residues. V lost 0 bases, J lost 3 bases, and 11 bases lay in between. The germline gives CDR1 MNHEY, CDR2 SVGAGI. Study-level points and caveats: Later analyses included only patients treated at least 1 year post-ASCT. What drove the repertoire differences, possibly disease activity or prior therapy, has not been defined.

Sequenced here: peripheral blood mononuclear cells (PBMCs), sampled at baseline. The TCR comes from a human donor with classical Hodgkin lymphoma. The J gene is TRBJ2-5, the V gene TRBV6-5; D is unresolved. The CDR3: CASSYSTSGEETQYF. DNA of the CDR3: TGTGCCAGCAGTTACTCGACGTCCGGCGAAGAGACCCAGTACTTC.